This is a list of T cell receptor beta chains from one sample in a study of cytomegalovirus exposure and HLA in healthy donors. Method: immunoSEQ multiplex PCR; TCRdb's copy keeps in-frame clones and lacks some. Among around 190,000 clones listed, roughly nine tenths were seen once. Sequencing was carried out using PBMCs. The receptor set was obtained from a man younger than 40 in good health and CMV-seropositive. Each CDR3 is given with its conserved first and last residue. D genes are given only for firm matches.

J gene: TRBJ2-5; V gene: TRBV9; CDR3 length: 17; D gene: TRBD2; CDR3 protein: CASSGGRWAGGQETQYF
J gene: TRBJ1-2; V gene: TRBV7-9; CDR3 length: 13; D gene: -; CDR3 protein: CASSPGHFYGYTF
J gene: TRBJ2-2; V gene: TRBV9; CDR3 length: 14; D gene: -; CDR3 protein: CASGSITDTGELFF
J gene: TRBJ2-7; V gene: TRBV6-6; CDR3 length: 16; D gene: TRBD2; CDR3 protein: CASSYSTSGGAYEQYF
J gene: TRBJ2-7; V gene: TRBV28; CDR3 length: 13; D gene: -; CDR3 protein: CASSFQDGFLQYF
J gene: TRBJ2-3; V gene: TRBV20-1; CDR3 length: 11; D gene: -; CDR3 protein: CSAILSHTQYF
J gene: TRBJ1-1; V gene: TRBV19; CDR3 length: 17; D gene: -; CDR3 protein: CACNQPPGRSMNTEAFF
J gene: TRBJ1-4; V gene: TRBV2; CDR3 length: 14; D gene: -; CDR3 protein: CAWEGAGEGEKLFF
J gene: TRBJ2-1; V gene: TRBV9; CDR3 length: 15; D gene: -; CDR3 protein: CASSVMGLGHNEQFF
J gene: TRBJ2-7; V gene: TRBV30; CDR3 length: 11; D gene: -; CDR3 protein: CAWRRSYEQYF
J gene: TRBJ1-2; V gene: TRBV30; CDR3 length: 15; D gene: -; CDR3 protein: CAWSGPRDGNYGYTF
J gene: TRBJ2-1; V gene: TRBV21-1; CDR3 length: 14; D gene: -; CDR3 protein: CASSRRAGRLEQFF
J gene: TRBJ2-7; V gene: TRBV6-5; CDR3 length: 14; D gene: -; CDR3 protein: CASSRGLSDGEQYF
J gene: TRBJ1-1; V gene: TRBV6-4; CDR3 length: 13; D gene: -; CDR3 protein: CASSSMGGTEAFF
J gene: TRBJ1-1; V gene: TRBV5-1; CDR3 length: 14; D gene: -; CDR3 protein: CASSPRTGATEAFF
J gene: TRBJ2-7; V gene: TRBV14; CDR3 length: 16; D gene: -; CDR3 protein: CASSQDFRGSRYEQYF
J gene: TRBJ1-2; V gene: TRBV28; CDR3 length: 15; D gene: -; CDR3 protein: CASRPAGRRENGYTF
J gene: TRBJ2-7; V gene: TRBV28; CDR3 length: 15; D gene: TRBD1; CDR3 protein: CASNIPGTGGYEQYF
J gene: TRBJ2-1; V gene: TRBV10-1; CDR3 length: 10; D gene: -; CDR3 protein: CAGPHNEQFF
J gene: TRBJ1-5; V gene: TRBV2; CDR3 length: 13; D gene: -; CDR3 protein: CASSVEELRTQHF
J gene: TRBJ1-1; V gene: TRBV11-1; CDR3 length: 14; D gene: -; CDR3 protein: CASSSVSYLTEAFF
J gene: TRBJ2-4; V gene: TRBV19; CDR3 length: 14; D gene: -; CDR3 protein: CATGESLAKNIQYF
J gene: TRBJ2-2; V gene: TRBV5-1; CDR3 length: 15; D gene: TRBD1; CDR3 protein: CASSQTTGQTGELFF
J gene: TRBJ1-2; V gene: TRBV27; CDR3 length: 15; D gene: TRBD1; CDR3 protein: CASSLRPGGYYGYTF
J gene: TRBJ2-5; V gene: TRBV29-1; CDR3 length: 13; D gene: TRBD1; CDR3 protein: CSGTGGPRETQYF
J gene: TRBJ2-5; V gene: TRBV27; CDR3 length: 17; D gene: TRBD1; CDR3 protein: CASSWAWDRDHKETQYF
J gene: TRBJ2-3; V gene: TRBV7-3; CDR3 length: 17; D gene: TRBD2; CDR3 protein: CASSSRGGAASTDTQYF
J gene: TRBJ2-7; V gene: TRBV6-5; CDR3 length: 15; D gene: TRBD1; CDR3 protein: CASSPAGQGAYEQYF
J gene: TRBJ1-2; V gene: TRBV28; CDR3 length: 16; D gene: -; CDR3 protein: CASSSRREGRPYGYTF
J gene: TRBJ1-5; V gene: TRBV28; CDR3 length: 14; D gene: -; CDR3 protein: CASSFRRGNQPQHF
J gene: TRBJ2-2; V gene: TRBV9; CDR3 length: 14; D gene: -; CDR3 protein: CASSVPDATGELFF
J gene: TRBJ2-1; V gene: TRBV2; CDR3 length: 15; D gene: -; CDR3 protein: CASSRTGLRYNEQFF
J gene: TRBJ1-1; V gene: TRBV4-1; CDR3 length: 13; D gene: -; CDR3 protein: CASSQDSVSEAFF
J gene: TRBJ2-1; V gene: TRBV7-7; CDR3 length: 16; D gene: -; CDR3 protein: CASSSIRDKSVKKQFF
J gene: TRBJ2-1; V gene: TRBV6-1; CDR3 length: 14; D gene: TRBD1; CDR3 protein: CASRQGSSYNEQFF
J gene: TRBJ2-1; V gene: TRBV5-6; CDR3 length: 15; D gene: -; CDR3 protein: CASSYRDSRGNEQFF
J gene: TRBJ2-7; V gene: TRBV5-1; CDR3 length: 12; D gene: -; CDR3 protein: CASSLDFAEQYF
J gene: TRBJ2-3; V gene: TRBV9; CDR3 length: 17; D gene: -; CDR3 protein: CASSVDTPGPDGDTQYF
J gene: TRBJ2-3; V gene: TRBV5-1; CDR3 length: 14; D gene: -; CDR3 protein: CASSFRSGTDTQYF
J gene: TRBJ2-7; V gene: TRBV11-2; CDR3 length: 16; D gene: TRBD2; CDR3 protein: CASSLTRLAGGSEQYF
J gene: TRBJ2-3; V gene: TRBV18; CDR3 length: 15; D gene: TRBD1; CDR3 protein: CASSLQGLGTDTQYF
J gene: TRBJ2-1; V gene: TRBV29-1; CDR3 length: 14; D gene: -; CDR3 protein: CSVVAWVTDNEQFF
J gene: TRBJ2-5; V gene: TRBV30; CDR3 length: 12; D gene: -; CDR3 protein: CAWSVGGETQYF
J gene: TRBJ2-1; V gene: TRBV5-6; CDR3 length: 16; D gene: -; CDR3 protein: CASSLVAISSYNEQFF
J gene: TRBJ2-5; V gene: TRBV11-3; CDR3 length: 14; D gene: -; CDR3 protein: CASSRPGPGETQYF